This T cell receptor (beta chain) was captured by sequencing in a study of shared clonotypes between healthy human individuals (TCRdb year 2020). For context, the study as a whole: Three men and a couple of women, aged 18 to 49 years, made up the cohort. Between about 0.8 and 9.5 billion PBMCs per donor were obtained by leukapheresis. Different laboratories and diverse techniques were used to prepare libraries and sequence TCR repertoires, to increase sequencing depth and limit assay-specific biases. For each donor, three plates each were used for CD4 naive and CD4 memory, two plates were used for CD8 naive, and one plate was used for CD8 memory. To estimate repertoire size and how much clonotypes are shared between individuals, the study performed deep sequencing of blood TCR repertoires from 4 to 6 healthy adults.

With regard to this clone: Its target antigen remains unknown. Base qualities were left out, and no much larger clone turns up one base away.

TCR CDR3 regions were amplified from genomic DNA by multiplex PCR using the deep immunoSEQ assay. Extracted genomic DNA from each cell subset was distributed evenly across all wells of several immunoSEQ 96-well plates, and each plate was treated as a replicate. Each replicate PCR for sorted subsets received approximately 200 ng genomic DNA, equal to around 32,000 T cell genomes. The purified libraries were quantified using a Qubit 3.0 fluorometer, sized with a Bioanalyzer 2100, and then quantified again using the KAPA Library Quantification kit. Each immunoSEQ 96-well plate was sequenced on its own single-read 150-cycle Illumina NextSeq 550 flow cell. As for the authors' bioinformatics: Because the immunoSEQ output held only junctional sequences and lacked quality scores, the filtering could not match the filtering applied to full-length reads. To assign V/J genes and CDR3, sequences were annotated against IMGT germline references using PyIR, a Python wrapper for IgBLAST v1.9. Any read was removed if the V/J assignment was weak (E-value above 1e-6), the CDR3 was missing, or the read contained stop codons, out-of-frame junctions, or ambiguous translated residues. V3J clonotypes were defined by identical inferred V gene, J gene, and CDR3 amino acid sequence. The percentage overlap between two repertoires was calculated by dividing the number of shared unique clonotypes by the size of the smaller repertoire. RTK rarefaction, the Chao1 estimator, and Recon v2.1 estimates of unobserved clonotypes were used to assess repertoire richness. Generation probabilities were computed with OLGA for all TCRbeta clonotypes obtained by the gDNA method from several donors. TCRdb re-hosts the immuneACCESS table, in-frame sequences only. Its copies lack some clones; in the studies checked, an unresolved V gene accounts for under half of them, and the cause for the rest is not known. V and J calls and clone size come straight from that table; D and trimming were deduced from the DNA. This sample holds roughly 680,000 clones; just under 75% were observed only once. The ten largest account for around 1.8% of the sample.

What the study reported, not specific to this receptor: Around 5.4% of naive CD4, roughly 3.6% of naive CD8, about 2.4% of memory CD4, and 0.4% of memory CD8 clonotypes were shared across four donors. The small number of donors limited the genetic and exposure-history diversity represented. Even with the large sequencing depth, rarefaction of the sorted-subset datasets indicated that sequencing was incomplete. Naive subsets generally had larger estimated clonotype richness than memory subsets did. Pairwise subsampling indicated that sequencing depth was expected to affect the degree of clonotype sharing among donors. Clonotypes shared by all four sorted-subset donors showed higher generation probabilities than non-shared clonotypes. Sampling was limited to blood, and TCR repertoires in tissue likely differ from TCR repertoires in blood.

Donors were healthy HIV-negative adults with no recently reported acute infections or vaccinations. Every donor was a Caucasian adult residing in Nashville, Tennessee, USA. CD4+ T cells were enriched through magnetic negative selection, after which naive cells were positively selected on CD45RA and the remaining negative fraction served as the memory subset. Blood was collected by leukapheresis, and PBMCs were isolated by Ficoll-Histopaque density gradient centrifugation and then cryopreserved in liquid nitrogen vapor phase. Purity and quantity of every magnetically sorted T cell population were checked by analytical flow cytometry. From each sorted fraction, genomic DNA was isolated and quantified by UV absorbance on a Nanodrop 2000c. Germline trimming: 7 bases from V, 2 bases from J; junction bases outside gene matches: 8. Including cysteine and phenylalanine, the CDR3 has 14 amino acids. Just CDR3 DNA is preserved here, 42 bases in frame from base 1. The germline V gene specifies MDHEN as CDR1 and SYDVKM as CDR2.

The sample comprised memory CD4+ T cells sorted from blood. The sample's cell subset or site, from its label and the paper: CD45RA-negative fraction. The chain joins TRBV28 to TRBJ2-7, with 7 middle bases fitting TRBD1. This receptor was taken from a woman in her thirties in good health. For the CDR3, the sequence is CASTAPGQPYEQYF. The nucleotide sequence is given as TGTGCCAGCACAGCCCCGGGACAGCCCTACGAGCAGTACTTC.